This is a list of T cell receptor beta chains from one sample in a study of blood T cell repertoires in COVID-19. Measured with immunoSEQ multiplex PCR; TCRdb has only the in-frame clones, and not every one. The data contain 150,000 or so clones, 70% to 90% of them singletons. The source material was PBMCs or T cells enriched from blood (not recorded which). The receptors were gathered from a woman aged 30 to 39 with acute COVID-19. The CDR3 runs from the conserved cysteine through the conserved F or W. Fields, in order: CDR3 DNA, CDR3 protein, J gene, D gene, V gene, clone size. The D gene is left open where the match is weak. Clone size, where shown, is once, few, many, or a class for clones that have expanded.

cdr3_nt: TGTGCCAGCAGCCAAACTAGCGGACCCTACAATGAGCAGTTCTTC; cdr3_aa: CASSQTSGPYNEQFF; j_call: TRBJ2-1; d_call: TRBD2; v_call: TRBV7-2; clone_size: NA
cdr3_nt: TGCGCCAGCAGCCAAAGGAGACTAGCGGGGGGAACAGATACGCAGTATTTT; cdr3_aa: CASSQRRLAGGTDTQYF; j_call: TRBJ2-3; d_call: TRBD2; v_call: TRBV4-1; clone_size: NA
cdr3_nt: TGCAGCGTTGATCTCCGGCGGGGTACAGATACGCAGTATTTT; cdr3_aa: CSVDLRRGTDTQYF; j_call: TRBJ2-3; d_call: NA; v_call: TRBV29-1; clone_size: once
cdr3_nt: TGCGCCAGCAGCCAAGATTTTCATCGGGACTACAATGAGCAGTTCTTC; cdr3_aa: CASSQDFHRDYNEQFF; j_call: TRBJ2-1; d_call: NA; v_call: TRBV4-3; clone_size: NA
cdr3_nt: TGCGCCAGCAGACTAGCGGAAACCTACAATGAGCAGTTCTTC; cdr3_aa: CASRLAETYNEQFF; j_call: TRBJ2-1; d_call: TRBD2; v_call: TRBV5-1; clone_size: NA
cdr3_nt: TGTGCCAGCAGGGACGGGACAGCCCATACTAATGAAAAACTGTTTTTT; cdr3_aa: CASRDGTAHTNEKLFF; j_call: TRBJ1-4; d_call: TRBD1; v_call: TRBV2; clone_size: NA
cdr3_nt: TGTGCCAGCAGTGGACAGGGATCGAACACTGAAGCTTTCTTT; cdr3_aa: CASSGQGSNTEAFF; j_call: TRBJ1-1; d_call: TRBD1; v_call: TRBV2; clone_size: NA
cdr3_nt: TGTGCCAGCAGCGTCAGGGGTGGTGAAAAACTGTTTTTT; cdr3_aa: CASSVRGGEKLFF; j_call: TRBJ1-4; d_call: NA; v_call: TRBV9; clone_size: NA
cdr3_nt: TGTGCCAGCAGCACCGGGCCAGGGGGCTCTGGAAACACCATATATTTT; cdr3_aa: CASSTGPGGSGNTIYF; j_call: TRBJ1-3; d_call: TRBD1; v_call: TRBV13; clone_size: NA
cdr3_nt: TGTGCCTGGAGGAGGTCCCAGGGTCAAACCTACGAGCAGTACTTC; cdr3_aa: CAWRRSQGQTYEQYF; j_call: TRBJ2-7; d_call: NA; v_call: TRBV30; clone_size: NA
cdr3_nt: TGTGCCAGCAGTACCACCCTAGCGGGCGCCAACAATGAGCAGTTCTTC; cdr3_aa: CASSTTLAGANNEQFF; j_call: TRBJ2-1; d_call: TRBD2; v_call: TRBV27; clone_size: NA
cdr3_nt: TGTGCCAGCAAGAAGGGGGGGGTTCAAGAGACCCAGTACTTC; cdr3_aa: CASKKGGVQETQYF; j_call: TRBJ2-5; d_call: NA; v_call: TRBV2; clone_size: NA
cdr3_nt: TGCGCCAGCAGCGGGGACGGGACAGTCTCTGGAAACACCATATATTTT; cdr3_aa: CASSGDGTVSGNTIYF; j_call: TRBJ1-3; d_call: TRBD1; v_call: TRBV5-1; clone_size: NA
cdr3_nt: TGCGCCAGCAGCCAGAAAATAGCAGGGGATCGCAGCGATTCACCCCTCCACTTT; cdr3_aa: CASSQKIAGDRSDSPLHF; j_call: TRBJ1-6; d_call: NA; v_call: TRBV4-3; clone_size: NA
cdr3_nt: TGTGCCAGCAGCCCCGACGGGATCCCCGGGGGGACCCAGTACTTC; cdr3_aa: CASSPDGIPGGTQYF; j_call: TRBJ2-5; d_call: NA; v_call: TRBV27; clone_size: NA
cdr3_nt: TGTGCCAGCAGCGCGCGTCCCCCCGAGCAGTTCTTC; cdr3_aa: CASSARPPEQFF; j_call: TRBJ2-1; d_call: NA; v_call: TRBV6-5; clone_size: NA
cdr3_nt: TGTGCCAGCAGCTTGGTTCGGGGTGAAGCTTTCTTT; cdr3_aa: CASSLVRGEAFF; j_call: TRBJ1-1; d_call: NA; v_call: TRBV5-6; clone_size: NA
cdr3_nt: TGTGCCAGCAGCCAGGGGGCTGGAGATACGCAGTATTTT; cdr3_aa: CASSQGAGDTQYF; j_call: TRBJ2-3; d_call: TRBD1; v_call: TRBV7-9; clone_size: once
cdr3_nt: TGCGCCAGCAGTGGACAGGGCATTCCTGGCTACACCTTC; cdr3_aa: CASSGQGIPGYTF; j_call: TRBJ1-2; d_call: TRBD1; v_call: TRBV10-2; clone_size: NA
cdr3_nt: TGTGCCAGCAGCTTAAGTACCTACTACACTGAAGCTTTCTTT; cdr3_aa: CASSLSTYYTEAFF; j_call: TRBJ1-1; d_call: NA; v_call: TRBV7-8; clone_size: few
cdr3_nt: TGTGCCAGCTCACCGGCACAGGGAAAGTGGGGGAACTATGGCTACACCTTC; cdr3_aa: CASSPAQGKWGNYGYTF; j_call: TRBJ1-2; d_call: NA; v_call: TRBV18; clone_size: few
cdr3_nt: TGTGCCATCAGGGACATGACCGGGACAGGGTTGGAAGCTTTCTTT; cdr3_aa: CAIRDMTGTGLEAFF; j_call: TRBJ1-1; d_call: TRBD1; v_call: TRBV10-3; clone_size: NA
cdr3_nt: TGTGCCTGGAGGAAGACAGGGATCGGCGAGCAGTACTTC; cdr3_aa: CAWRKTGIGEQYF; j_call: TRBJ2-7; d_call: TRBD1; v_call: TRBV30; clone_size: NA
cdr3_nt: TGTGCCAGTAATATAGATATTAACTATGGCTACACCTTC; cdr3_aa: CASNIDINYGYTF; j_call: TRBJ1-2; d_call: NA; v_call: TRBV12-3/TRBV12-4; clone_size: NA
cdr3_nt: TGCAGCGTCCTAGGACAGGGTAACACTGAAGCTTTCTTT; cdr3_aa: CSVLGQGNTEAFF; j_call: TRBJ1-1; d_call: TRBD1; v_call: TRBV29-1; clone_size: NA
cdr3_nt: TGTGCCAGCAAGGACCCCGGGACAGGGATCTCCTTC; cdr3_aa: CASKDPGTGISF; j_call: TRBJ2-7; d_call: TRBD1; v_call: TRBV2; clone_size: many
cdr3_nt: TGTGCCAGCAGTCGGACAGGGGTGAACACTGAAGCTTTCTTT; cdr3_aa: CASSRTGVNTEAFF; j_call: TRBJ1-1; d_call: TRBD1; v_call: TRBV28; clone_size: NA
cdr3_nt: TGTGCCAGCAGCCTAGCGGGGACAGATACGCAGTATTTT; cdr3_aa: CASSLAGTDTQYF; j_call: TRBJ2-3; d_call: TRBD2; v_call: TRBV4-2; clone_size: NA
cdr3_nt: TGTGCCAGTAGTCCATTGTCGGACAGGGGGCATGAAAAACTGTTTTTT; cdr3_aa: CASSPLSDRGHEKLFF; j_call: TRBJ1-4; d_call: TRBD1; v_call: TRBV19; clone_size: NA